These 10 T cell receptor beta chains came from one sample sequenced in a study of blood T cells in healthy people across ages. The use of a sample-barcoded 5' primer and a J-beta primer mix characterized a second PCR of roughly 6 to 12 cycles. Each CDR3 protein is one row after TCRdb ran MiXCR on the 5' RACE reads. The sample yields about 1 million distinct CDR3 sequences, under 55% seen once. The sequenced material came from blood. These receptors were collected from an older woman in good health.

This clonotype occurred a few times. The chain is built from TRBV5-1 and TRBJ1-2; D is unresolved. The CDR3 totals 14 residues. Trimming removed 1 base from V and 6 bases from J, with 13 bases in between. Germline V lookup: CDR1 SGHRS, CDR2 YFSETQ. CDR3 sequence reads: CASSLTLIGDGYTF. DNA for the CDR3: TGCGCCAGCAGCTTGACACTTATTGGGGATGGCTACACCTTC.

The chain uses TRBV6-1 and TRBJ1-5; D ambiguous. CDR1 is MNHNS and CDR2 is SASEGT in the germline V gene. This CDR3 spans 14 amino acids. Trimming shortened V by 7 bases and J by 3 bases, and 13 bases separated the two germline ends. CDR3 residues: CASTPHGFNQPQHF. CDR3 DNA: TGTGCCAGCACCCCCCATGGGTTCAATCAGCCCCAGCATTTT.

The rearrangement joins TRBV6-1 to TRBJ1-2; no reliable D call. V shed 4 bases and J shed 0 bases, with 9 bases lying between them. This CDR3 contains 14 residues. The V gene's germline CDR1 is MNHNS and CDR2 SASEGT. DNA for the CDR3: TGTGCCAGCAGTGTTTACCCAACTAACTATGGCTACACCTTC. Translation: CASSVYPTNYGYTF.

This clonotype has a count of ten or more. V gene TRBV7-2 combines with J gene TRBJ2-1; TRBD2 is a possible D gene (6 bases). CDR3 length: 15 amino acids. The V gene lost 4 bases and the J gene lost 3 bases, with 13 bases spanning the gap. Germline lookup yields CDR1 SGHTA and CDR2 FQGNSA. The CDR3 DNA reads as TGTGCCAGCAGCTCCGGACTAAGATACTACAATGAGCAGTTCTTC. Translation: CASSSGLRYYNEQFF.

The chain is built from TRBV18 and TRBJ2-3, with D unresolved. Per germline, CDR1 KGHSH and CDR2 LQKENI. V was shortened by 2 bases and J by 6 bases, with 21 bases between the two germline ends. CDR3 size: 17 residues. As DNA, the CDR3 is TGTGCCAGCTCACCAGTCGGTGGCGGATCCAATGTGGATACGCAGTATTTT. Protein product: CASSPVGGGSNVDTQYF. Variable domain in full (rest from reference TRBV18 and TRBJ2-3): NAGVMQNPRHLVRRRGQEARLRCSPMKGHSHVYWYRQLPEEGLKFMVYLQKENIIDESGMPKERFSAEFPKEGPSILRIQQVVRGDSAAYFCASSPVGGGSNVDTQYFGPGTRLTVL.

V gene TRBV20-1 combines with J gene TRBJ2-1; D might be TRBD1 or TRBD2, each matching 5 bases. Germline lookup yields CDR1 DFQATT and CDR2 SNEGSKA (reference sequence). This CDR3 has 14 residues. V lost 1 base to trimming and J lost 6 bases, with 13 bases between them. CDR3 in amino acids: CSARGGYGTNEQFF. Here the CDR3 DNA reads TGCAGTGCTAGAGGAGGGTACGGGACCAATGAGCAGTTCTTC.

This clonotype turned up a few times. The chain uses TRBV2 and TRBJ2-7; D is ambiguous. Germline CDR1 SNHLY, CDR2 FYNNEI. Between the trimmed V and J ends, which lost 4 bases and 4 bases, there was a span of 14 bases. The CDR3 sequence is 14 residues long. The CDR3 coding sequence is TGTGCCAGCAGTGTCGGGTCCTATGAGTACGAGCAGTACTTC. As protein: CASSVGSYEYEQYF.

This rearrangement joins TRBV29-1 to TRBJ2-7, with a tentative D call TRBD2 (6 bases). Trimming removed 6 bases at V and 5 bases at J, with 14 bases between. This CDR3 region has 12 residues. From germline, CDR1 is SQVTM and CDR2 ANQGSEA. CDR3 bases: TGCAGCGTGGACGGGTTAGCGGACGAGCAGTACTTC. It yields the protein CSVDGLADEQYF.

The V gene is TRBV6-6, the J gene TRBJ2-4; TRBD1 matches at 7 bases. Germline trimming cut 6 bases from V and 0 bases from J; bases unmatched to any gene: 5. The CDR3 totals 15 residues. Looked up from germline, CDR1 is MNHNY and CDR2 is SVGAGI (reference sequence). CDR3 DNA sequence: TGTGCCAGCAGAGACAGGGCTTTAGCCAAAAACATTCAGTACTTC. Protein: CASRDRALAKNIQYF.

Many counts were recorded for this clonotype. The chain uses TRBV5-1 and TRBJ2-7, with TRBD2 as a possible D gene (6 bases). The CDR3 is 14 residues long. Germline-derived CDR1 and CDR2 are SGHRS and YFSETQ. Trimming removed 4 bases at V and 4 bases at J, with 15 bases between. The CDR3 reads CASSDAGLPYEQYF. CDR3 DNA: TGCGCCAGCAGCGATGCGGGACTGCCGTACGAGCAGTACTTC.